This record looks at one TCR beta chain sequence and its context. This sample was included in a study of patients and donors after allogeneic stem cell transplantation. From the RT-PCR reads, TCRdb called clonotypes with MiXCR, one entry per CDR3 protein. The sample includes about 110,000 distinct CDR3 sequences, approximately 35% of them seen just once. This CDR3 comprises 13 residues. Germline V lookup: CDR1 SGHTA, CDR2 FQGNSA. The specimen was blood, either unsorted or a sorted T cell fraction (not recorded which). The clonotype originates from a human donor who was either an allogeneic HSCT recipient or a stem cell or donor lymphocyte infusion donor (not recorded which). It is not recorded whose cells these are; they may come from a transplant donor. The chain combines TRBV7-2 with TRBJ1-3, with D unresolved. The CDR3 DNA is TGTGCGATCCCGTCTCGCTCTGGAAACACCATATATTTT. It codes for CAIPSRSGNTIYF.